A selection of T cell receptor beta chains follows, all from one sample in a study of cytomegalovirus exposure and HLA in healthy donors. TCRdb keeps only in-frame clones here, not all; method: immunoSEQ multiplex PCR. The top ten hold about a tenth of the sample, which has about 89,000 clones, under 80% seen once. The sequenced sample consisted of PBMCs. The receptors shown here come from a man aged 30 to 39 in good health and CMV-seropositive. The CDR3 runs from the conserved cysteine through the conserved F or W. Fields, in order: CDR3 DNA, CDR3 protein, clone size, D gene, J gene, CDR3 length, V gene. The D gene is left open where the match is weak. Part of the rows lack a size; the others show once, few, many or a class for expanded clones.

cdr3_nt: TGTGCCAGCAGTTTGCAGGTGTCGGCTGAAGCTTTCTTT
cdr3_aa: CASSLQVSAEAFF
clone_size: -
d_call: -
j_call: TRBJ1-1
cdr3_length: 13
v_call: TRBV27

cdr3_nt: TGTGCCAGCAGCTTAATGGGTAGCAACACTGAAGCTTTCTTT
cdr3_aa: CASSLMGSNTEAFF
clone_size: few
d_call: -
j_call: TRBJ1-1
cdr3_length: 14
v_call: TRBV7-9

cdr3_nt: TGCGCCAGCAGCTTGGCCAGACAGGGGGCCGGGGAGCTGTTTTTT
cdr3_aa: CASSLARQGAGELFF
clone_size: -
d_call: TRBD1
j_call: TRBJ2-2
cdr3_length: 15
v_call: TRBV5-1

cdr3_nt: TGTGCCAGCTCCGGACAGGGGACGACCACCGGGGAGCTGTTTTTT
cdr3_aa: CASSGQGTTTGELFF
clone_size: -
d_call: TRBD1
j_call: TRBJ2-2
cdr3_length: 15
v_call: TRBV18

cdr3_nt: TGTGCCAGTATGGGGGGGCGCCTGGAGACCCAGCATTTT
cdr3_aa: CASMGGRLETQHF
clone_size: -
d_call: -
j_call: TRBJ1-5
cdr3_length: 13
v_call: TRBV19

cdr3_nt: TGTGCCAGCAGCTTGGGGGGAGTTTGGAACACTGAAGCTTTCTTT
cdr3_aa: CASSLGGVWNTEAFF
clone_size: -
d_call: -
j_call: TRBJ1-1
cdr3_length: 15
v_call: TRBV11-2

cdr3_nt: TGTGCCACCGCAGGGGTAGCAGAAGTTTCACCCCTCCACTTT
cdr3_aa: CATAGVAEVSPLHF
clone_size: few
d_call: -
j_call: TRBJ1-6
cdr3_length: 14
v_call: TRBV6-1

cdr3_nt: TGTGCCAGCAGTTTATCGGGACATGGACCTTACAATGAGCAGTTCTTC
cdr3_aa: CASSLSGHGPYNEQFF
clone_size: -
d_call: -
j_call: TRBJ2-1
cdr3_length: 16
v_call: TRBV28

cdr3_nt: TGCGCCAGCAGCTTTGGGACTAGCGGGGGGTTGAATGAGCAGTTCTTC
cdr3_aa: CASSFGTSGGLNEQFF
clone_size: -
d_call: TRBD2
j_call: TRBJ2-1
cdr3_length: 16
v_call: TRBV5-1

cdr3_nt: TGTGCCAGTAGTATAGCCCACCTTCAGACAGGGGCCTACGAGCAGTACTTC
cdr3_aa: CASSIAHLQTGAYEQYF
clone_size: -
d_call: TRBD1
j_call: TRBJ2-7
cdr3_length: 17
v_call: TRBV19

cdr3_nt: TGTGCCAGCCGAACTCGGGACAGGGCGAAGACTGAAGCTTTCTTT
cdr3_aa: CASRTRDRAKTEAFF
clone_size: once
d_call: -
j_call: TRBJ1-1
cdr3_length: 15
v_call: TRBV21-1

cdr3_nt: TGTGCCAGCAGCTTAGGGTGGGGGGAGGCAACTAATGAAAAACTGTTTTTT
cdr3_aa: CASSLGWGEATNEKLFF
clone_size: -
d_call: -
j_call: TRBJ1-4
cdr3_length: 17
v_call: TRBV7-2

cdr3_nt: TGTGCCAGCAGCTTAGGGGACAGGGAGGGAGAGACCCAGTACTTC
cdr3_aa: CASSLGDREGETQYF
clone_size: -
d_call: TRBD1
j_call: TRBJ2-5
cdr3_length: 15
v_call: TRBV7-7

cdr3_nt: TGTGCCAGCAGCGCGGGGACAGGACCCACCGGGGAGCTGTTTTTT
cdr3_aa: CASSAGTGPTGELFF
clone_size: -
d_call: TRBD1
j_call: TRBJ2-2
cdr3_length: 15
v_call: TRBV6-4

cdr3_nt: TGCAGCGTTGAAGGGACAGTTAACTACAATGAGCAGTTCTTC
cdr3_aa: CSVEGTVNYNEQFF
clone_size: -
d_call: -
j_call: TRBJ2-1
cdr3_length: 14
v_call: TRBV29-1

cdr3_nt: TGTGCCAGTAGACCGTTTAGCTTGGGACAGGCCAACTATGGCTACACCTTC
cdr3_aa: CASRPFSLGQANYGYTF
clone_size: -
d_call: TRBD1
j_call: TRBJ1-2
cdr3_length: 17
v_call: TRBV19

cdr3_nt: TGTGCCAGCTCACCCCGGGACACTAACAATTCACCCCTCCACTTT
cdr3_aa: CASSPRDTNNSPLHF
clone_size: -
d_call: -
j_call: TRBJ1-6
cdr3_length: 15
v_call: TRBV18